The clone carrying this TCR beta chain turned up a few times. Its antigen is not identified. The sample belongs to a study of T-cell memory formation after mild COVID-19. Findings and limits, study-wide: Among clones peaking at day 37 in the second wave, SARS-CoV-2 specificity remained unconfirmed. Pre-infection memory showed some responding clones, and this suggested that cross-reactive memory joined.

TCRdb independently ran MiXCR on the 5' RACE reads; one entry per CDR3 protein. Of about 410,000 distinct CDR3 sequences in the sample, 23% were seen once. Germline V gives CDR1 SGHRS, CDR2 YFSETQ. This CDR3 is 16 amino acids long. Trimming left V 3 bases short and J 1 base short, with 14 bases between. Material for sequencing was PBMCs or a T cell subset sorted from them (not recorded which). The chain combines TRBV5-1 with TRBJ2-1; either TRBD1 or TRBD2 may supply D (5 bases each). This clonotype originated in an adult woman who had mild COVID-19 (a few samples of this study predate the infection). Cell type and time point are not known. CDR3 DNA: TGCGCCAGCAGCTCCGACAGTAGACTATCCTACAATGAGCAGTTCTTC. Its protein product is CASSSDSRLSYNEQFF.